This TCR beta chain comes out of a study of blood T cells in healthy people across ages. Study background: Template switching picked up about one barcoded beta molecule for each two T cells. Overall study results and limits: Observed TCR beta diversity per million T cells went down as age went up. This fall followed a roughly linear course with age.

This clonotype turned up a few times. Its antigen is still unknown. Trimming removed 2 bases at V and 2 bases at J, with 13 bases between. The CDR3 covers 14 residues. Germline V gene data show CDR1 as DFQATT and CDR2 as SNEGSKA (reference sequence). For the second PCR, which ran for roughly 7 to 11 cycles, a sample-barcoded 5' primer and a J-beta primer mix were used. TCRdb independently ran MiXCR on the 5' RACE reads; one entry per CDR3 protein. The data hold about 1.8 million distinct CDR3 sequences, with 40% to 55% observed a single time. The source material was blood. The chain joins TRBV20-1 to TRBJ2-7; D is perhaps TRBD2 (5 bases). The sequence was obtained from a woman aged 40 to 50 in good health. The CDR3 DNA sequence: TGCAGTGCTAGAAAGGCGACGGGAACCTACGAGCAGTACTTC. Its translation: CSARKATGTYEQYF.